This is a list of T cell receptor beta chains from one sample in a study of vaccination and CD4 T cells after COVID-19. Which antigens these TCRs recognize remains unknown. TCRdb ran MiXCR on the PCR reads and lists one entry per CDR3 protein. The sample holds 2,500 to 3,500 distinct CDR3 sequences, 84% seen once. Sequencing was performed on CD4+ T cells from blood, cultured in vitro. The receptors were sampled from a human donor who had recovered from COVID-19. CDR3s include the opening cysteine and the closing phenylalanine or tryptophan. The D gene is left open where the match is weak. A row's size may be missing; if present it is once, few, many or a size class.

V gene	D gene	J gene	clone size	CDR3 protein
TRBV27	.	TRBJ1-2	.	CASSFSDRSYGYTF
TRBV20-1	TRBD1	TRBJ2-3	.	CSAKGGTGRDTQYF
TRBV5-5	.	TRBJ1-1	.	CASSLAWRAEAFF
TRBV6-5	.	TRBJ1-2	.	CASSYMGYGYTF
TRBV20-1	.	TRBJ1-1	.	CSARGGAPSHKEAFF
TRBV5-8	TRBD1	TRBJ1-5	.	CASSLGGSGGGQPQHF
TRBV28	.	TRBJ1-1	.	CASRKVPWPGSGAEAFF
TRBV27	.	TRBJ1-5	few	CASSLSVIRALNQPQHF
TRBV2	TRBD1	TRBJ1-2	.	CASSEGQGVGGYTF
TRBV5-1	TRBD2	TRBJ2-7	.	CASSPGGGATSYEQYF
TRBV20-1	.	TRBJ1-2	few	CSAPAGGRGYTF
TRBV5-4	.	TRBJ2-5	.	CASSSQSQETQYF
TRBV18	TRBD1	TRBJ2-5	.	CASSPWTGDQETQYF
TRBV19	TRBD1	TRBJ1-2	.	CASSSQGAGANYGYTF
TRBV6-5	.	TRBJ1-6	.	CASSYSAQHNSPLHF
TRBV25-1	TRBD1	TRBJ1-1	.	CASTPATGDFAEAFF
TRBV25-1	.	TRBJ1-2	.	CASSPPSGGRVYGYTF
TRBV6-1	.	TRBJ1-5	.	CASSEGTGFSNQPQHF
TRBV6-1	.	TRBJ1-5	.	CASRDVGGPNQPQHF
TRBV5-6	.	TRBJ1-1	once	CASSLALRGGTEAFF
TRBV10-3	TRBD1	TRBJ1-2	.	CAISETGTANGYTF
TRBV20-1	.	TRBJ2-3	.	CSAPDPSRGADTQYF
TRBV2	.	TRBJ1-6	.	CASSRTLAGNSPLHF
TRBV20-1	.	TRBJ1-2	few	CSARSGFWAPSNYGYTF
TRBV4-1	.	TRBJ1-2	.	CASSHCRAGYGYTF
TRBV24-1	TRBD1	TRBJ1-1	.	CATSDAWAGGVNTEAFF
TRBV20-1	TRBD1	TRBJ1-2	.	CSAYRLGTAGYTF
TRBV19	TRBD1	TRBJ1-2	.	CASQGQGAKVYTF
TRBV12-3/TRBV12-4	.	TRBJ1-5	hyperexpanded	CASSLYPDQPQHF
TRBV9	.	TRBJ1-2	.	CASSAFGGGGYTF
TRBV6-1	.	TRBJ1-2	.	CASSENMASGYGYTF
TRBV5-1	TRBD1	TRBJ1-5	.	CASSPGTDSNQPQHF
TRBV20-1	TRBD1	TRBJ2-1	.	CSARGGTGRKSSYNEQFF
TRBV28	.	TRBJ1-5	.	CATTGNQPQHF
TRBV19	TRBD2	TRBJ2-1	.	CASSMTGTSEKFF
TRBV7-7	.	TRBJ2-5	.	CASSLGRLVTQETQYF
TRBV7-2	TRBD1	TRBJ1-2	.	CASSRSPGQSYGYTF
TRBV5-1	TRBD1	TRBJ1-2	.	CASSLGTGGYTF
TRBV6-2/TRBV6-3	.	TRBJ1-2	.	CASTIIRAPGSYGYTF
TRBV12-3/TRBV12-4	.	TRBJ1-2	.	CASSPARGQGGYTF
TRBV2	TRBD1	TRBJ1-1	.	CASSRTGGVGAFF
TRBV2	TRBD1	TRBJ1-2	large	CASSARAATGLLYGYTF
TRBV7-9	TRBD2	TRBJ2-7	.	CASSSLTSGGAYEQYF
TRBV6-5	.	TRBJ2-3	.	CASSYRDSKDTQYF
TRBV20-1	.	TRBJ2-3	.	CSVGGHSTDTQYF